These T cell receptor beta chains were read from a single sample in a study of shared clonotypes between healthy human individuals. Clones were sequenced by immunoSEQ multiplex PCR, and TCRdb holds only the in-frame ones, with some missing. The sample gives around 330,000 clones, around two thirds of which show up once; under 13% is in the top ten. The specimen sequenced was memory CD4+ T cells sorted from blood. These receptors were taken from a man younger than 40 in good health. Both conserved end residues are trimmed from each CDR3. Fields, in order: J gene, V gene, CDR3 protein.

J gene: TRBJ2-1; V gene: TRBV18; CDR3 protein: ASSPYVSSYNEQF
J gene: TRBJ2-7; V gene: TRBV9; CDR3 protein: ASSVQPSSYEQY
J gene: TRBJ2-3; V gene: TRBV14; CDR3 protein: ASSQAVTGDTQY
J gene: TRBJ2-1; V gene: TRBV15; CDR3 protein: ATSRDIALGGPANNEQF
J gene: TRBJ2-7; V gene: TRBV29-1; CDR3 protein: SVVRQGGEQY
J gene: TRBJ2-2; V gene: TRBV30; CDR3 protein: AWTGTLNTGELF
J gene: TRBJ2-5; V gene: TRBV20-1; CDR3 protein: SAQQETQY
J gene: TRBJ1-1; V gene: TRBV6-5; CDR3 protein: ASSYSFSGFEAF
J gene: TRBJ1-1; V gene: TRBV7-2; CDR3 protein: ASSFTTVMNTEAF
J gene: TRBJ2-7; V gene: TRBV11-2; CDR3 protein: ASSLFSYHEQY
J gene: TRBJ1-4; V gene: TRBV7-9; CDR3 protein: ASTPDRYNEKLF
J gene: TRBJ2-5; V gene: TRBV18; CDR3 protein: ASSPMLGQQETQY
J gene: TRBJ2-7; V gene: TRBV10-3; CDR3 protein: AISVGSRLSYEQY
J gene: TRBJ2-1; V gene: TRBV19; CDR3 protein: ASSKITGLAIHEQF
J gene: TRBJ2-7; V gene: TRBV18; CDR3 protein: ASSGQGTSYEQY
J gene: TRBJ1-4; V gene: TRBV19; CDR3 protein: ASSIRADLGGLF
J gene: TRBJ2-3; V gene: TRBV5-1; CDR3 protein: ASSMEAGIHTDTQY
J gene: TRBJ2-3; V gene: TRBV6-5; CDR3 protein: ASSKGAGTDTQY
J gene: TRBJ2-3; V gene: TRBV7-6; CDR3 protein: ASSPISDTQY
J gene: TRBJ2-3; V gene: TRBV29-1; CDR3 protein: SVEDRWGSDTQY
J gene: TRBJ2-1; V gene: TRBV9; CDR3 protein: ASSPLPGLANEQF
J gene: TRBJ2-5; V gene: TRBV27; CDR3 protein: ASSFRLRETQY
J gene: TRBJ2-2; V gene: TRBV18; CDR3 protein: ATTYSPGELF
J gene: TRBJ2-5; V gene: TRBV5-1; CDR3 protein: ASSSTATAQETQY
J gene: TRBJ1-2; V gene: TRBV7-2; CDR3 protein: ASSSGGRRTPTNYGYT
J gene: TRBJ2-2; V gene: TRBV5-4; CDR3 protein: ASSLASGGNTGELF
J gene: TRBJ2-1; V gene: TRBV18; CDR3 protein: ASSPLLGTSGSNEQF
J gene: TRBJ1-5; V gene: TRBV7-3; CDR3 protein: ASSRGTVSSWQPQH
J gene: TRBJ1-1; V gene: TRBV5-4; CDR3 protein: ASSLRQGKEAF